Listed below are T cell receptor beta chains from one sample, sequenced in a study of T cells in Graves' hyperthyroidism and ophthalmopathy. One entry per CDR3 protein, called by TCRdb with MiXCR from the multiplex PCR reads. The data hold 550,000 to 600,000 distinct CDR3 sequences, with around 46% observed a single time. Sequenced: peripheral blood or thyroid tissue (not recorded which). The receptors here all came from an adult woman with Graves' disease, either hyperthyroidism or ophthalmopathy (not recorded which). CDR3s include the opening cysteine and the closing phenylalanine or tryptophan. Fields, in order: J gene, D gene, clone size, V gene, CDR3 DNA, CDR3 protein. The D gene is left open where the match is weak. Some rows mark clone size as missing; the rest say once, few, many or name a class of expanded clone.

TRBJ2-5 | - | - | TRBV7-2 | TGTGCCAGCAGCTTATTGACCCAGTACTTC | CASSLLTQYF
TRBJ1-5 | - | few | TRBV15 | TGTGCCACCAGCACCTATTTTAGCAATCAGCCCCAGCATTTT | CATSTYFSNQPQHF
TRBJ2-7 | - | - | TRBV20-1 | TGCAGTGCTAGGGTAAATGGCAGGGTCTACGAGCAGTACTTC | CSARVNGRVYEQYF
TRBJ2-5 | TRBD2 | few | TRBV29-1 | TGCAGCGGGGAGGCAGGGGGGAGACTAGCGGGTGTGGAGACCCAGTACTTC | CSGEAGGRLAGVETQYF
TRBJ1-3 | - | many | TRBV2 | TGTGCCAGCAGTGAAAGAGTGAACTCTGGAAACACCATATATTTT | CASSERVNSGNTIYF
TRBJ2-7 | - | many | TRBV7-8 | TGTGCCAGCAGCTTAGTTCCGGCTAGCGCCAGCTCCTACGAGCAGTACTTC | CASSLVPASASSYEQYF
TRBJ2-1 | - | - | TRBV7-3 | TGTGCCAGCAGCTTAAGAAGCGGCGCGGGGCAGTTCTTC | CASSLRSGAGQFF
TRBJ2-7 | - | many | TRBV2 | TGTGCCAGCAGGGGACTCGCAATCTCCTACGAGCAGTACTTC | CASRGLAISYEQYF
TRBJ1-1 | TRBD1 | few | TRBV24-1 | TGTGCCACCAGTGCTTCGGGGACAGATCCGACCGATGAAGCTTTCTTT | CATSASGTDPTDEAFF
TRBJ2-7 | TRBD2 | - | TRBV10-3 | TGTGCCATCAGTGGACCGGGACTAGCGGGAGACGAGCAGTACTTC | CAISGPGLAGDEQYF
TRBJ1-2 | TRBD1 | many | TRBV7-9 | TGTGCCAGCAGCCCGGAGGGGGCACGGCATGGCTACACCTTC | CASSPEGARHGYTF
TRBJ2-5 | - | - | TRBV9 | TGTGCCAGCAGCGTATCTGGGACTCTGGAGACCCAGTACTTC | CASSVSGTLETQYF
TRBJ1-3 | - | - | TRBV7-2 | TGTGCCAGCAGCCCGACCGCAGGCATATATTTT | CASSPTAGIYF
TRBJ2-6 | - | - | TRBV6-5 | TGTGCCAGCAGTTGGCCGGGAGCTGGGGCCAACGTCCTGACTTTC | CASSWPGAGANVLTF
TRBJ1-2 | - | many | TRBV4-1 | TGCGCCAGCAGCCACCGGGACTATGGCTACACCTTC | CASSHRDYGYTF
TRBJ1-1 | - | - | TRBV7-9 | TGTGCCAGCAGCCCACAGGGTTGGGATGAAGCTTTCTTT | CASSPQGWDEAFF
TRBJ1-5 | - | - | TRBV28 | TGTGCCAGCAGCAGACTCAAGGGAACAGGGCAGCCCCAGCATTTT | CASSRLKGTGQPQHF
TRBJ1-2 | - | - | TRBV7-9 | TGTGCCAGCAGCTTACCCGCAGACATGGGGACGACCAACTTC | CASSLPADMGTTNF
TRBJ2-7 | - | many | TRBV3-1 | TGTGCCAGCAGCCACGGGCCCGTTGCTTACGAGCAGTACTTC | CASSHGPVAYEQYF
TRBJ2-5 | - | many | TRBV20-1 | TGCAGTGCTAGACCTTGGGGGCAAGAGACCCAGTACTTC | CSARPWGQETQYF
TRBJ1-6 | - | - | TRBV7-2 | TGTGCCAGCAGCTTCGGGGCAGGCAATAATTCACCCCTCCACTTT | CASSFGAGNNSPLHF
TRBJ1-2 | TRBD1 | - | TRBV7-2 | TGTGCCAGCAGCCAAGGTCTGACAGGGGGCTACACCTTC | CASSQGLTGGYTF